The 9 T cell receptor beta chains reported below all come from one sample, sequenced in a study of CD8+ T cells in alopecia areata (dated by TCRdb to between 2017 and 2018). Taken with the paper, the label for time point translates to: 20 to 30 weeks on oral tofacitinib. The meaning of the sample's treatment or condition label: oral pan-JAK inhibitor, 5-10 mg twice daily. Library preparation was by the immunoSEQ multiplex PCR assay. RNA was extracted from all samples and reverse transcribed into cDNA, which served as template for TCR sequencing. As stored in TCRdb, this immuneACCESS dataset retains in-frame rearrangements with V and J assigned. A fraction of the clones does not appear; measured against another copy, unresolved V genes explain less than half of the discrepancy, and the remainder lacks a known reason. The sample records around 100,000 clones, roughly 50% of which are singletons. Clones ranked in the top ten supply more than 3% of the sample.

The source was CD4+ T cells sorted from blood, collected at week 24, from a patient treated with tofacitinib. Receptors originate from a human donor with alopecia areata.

For the CDR3, the DNA is TGTGCCGCCGACAGGGTTGGTTCACCCCTCCACTTT. It encodes CAADRVGSPLHF. The V call is TRBV30, the J call TRBJ1-6; 7 bases are shared with TRBD1. V dropped 8 bases and J dropped 9; count of bases not matched to a gene: 7. The CDR3 is made up of 12 amino acids. From germline, CDR1 is GTSNPN and CDR2 SVGIG (reference sequence).

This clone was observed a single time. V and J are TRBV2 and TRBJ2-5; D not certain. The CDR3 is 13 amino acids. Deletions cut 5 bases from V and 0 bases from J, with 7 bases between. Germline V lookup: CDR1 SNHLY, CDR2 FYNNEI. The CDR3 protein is CASSLEYQETQYF. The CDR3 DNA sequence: TGTGCCAGCAGTCTAGAGTACCAAGAGACCCAGTACTTC.

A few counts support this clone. CDR3 bases: TGCAGCGTTGAGTATGATGGGAGGGTTAGGAACACTGAAGCTTTCTTT. Translation gives CSVEYDGRVRNTEAFF. The chain carries TRBV29-1 and TRBJ1-1; D is uncertain. This CDR3 comprises 16 residues. Germline lookup yields CDR1 SQVTM and CDR2 ANQGSEA. Deletions cut 3 bases from V and 1 base from J, with 18 bases between.

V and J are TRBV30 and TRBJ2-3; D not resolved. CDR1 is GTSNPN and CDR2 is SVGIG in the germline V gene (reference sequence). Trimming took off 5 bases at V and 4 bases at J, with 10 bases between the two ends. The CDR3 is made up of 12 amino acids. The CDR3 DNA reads TGTGCCTGGGGGCGTCACCCAGATACGCAGTATTTT. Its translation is CAWGRHPDTQYF.

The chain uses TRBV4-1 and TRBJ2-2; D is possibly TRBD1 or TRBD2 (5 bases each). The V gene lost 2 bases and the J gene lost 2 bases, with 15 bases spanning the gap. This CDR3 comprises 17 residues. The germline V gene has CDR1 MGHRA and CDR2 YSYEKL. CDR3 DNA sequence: TGCGCCAGCAGCCAATATCGTCTGGGGGATAACACCGGGGAGCTGTTTTTT. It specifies CASSQYRLGDNTGELFF.

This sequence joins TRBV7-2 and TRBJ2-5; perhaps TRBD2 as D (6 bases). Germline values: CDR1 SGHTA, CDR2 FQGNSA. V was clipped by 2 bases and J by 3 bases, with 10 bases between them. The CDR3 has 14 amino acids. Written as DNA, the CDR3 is TGTGCCAGCAGCTTATACGGGGGTAAAGAGACCCAGTACTTC. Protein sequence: CASSLYGGKETQYF.

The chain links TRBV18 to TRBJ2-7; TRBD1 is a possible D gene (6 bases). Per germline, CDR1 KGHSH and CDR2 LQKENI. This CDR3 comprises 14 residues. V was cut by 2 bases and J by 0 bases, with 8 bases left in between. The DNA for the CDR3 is TGTGCCAGCTCACCAACAGGGACCTCCTACGAGCAGTACTTC. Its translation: CASSPTGTSYEQYF.

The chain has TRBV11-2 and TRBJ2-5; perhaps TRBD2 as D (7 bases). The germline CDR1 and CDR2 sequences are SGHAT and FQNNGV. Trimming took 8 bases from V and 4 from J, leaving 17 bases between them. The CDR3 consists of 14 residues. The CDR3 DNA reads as TGTGCCAGCTGCCGTGCGGGGGCAAGAGAGACCCAGTACTTC. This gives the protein CASCRAGARETQYF.

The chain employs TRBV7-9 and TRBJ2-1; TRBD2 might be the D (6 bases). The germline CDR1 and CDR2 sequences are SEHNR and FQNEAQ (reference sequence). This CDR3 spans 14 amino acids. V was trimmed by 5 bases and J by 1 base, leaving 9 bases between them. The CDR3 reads CASSTGGSYNEQFF. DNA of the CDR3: TGTGCCAGCAGCACCGGGGGTTCCTACAATGAGCAGTTCTTC.